These 28 T cell receptor beta chains were all obtained from the same sample, sequenced in a study of OX40 agonist ivuxolimab in advanced cancers. Here immunoSEQ multiplex PCR was the method, and the copy in TCRdb shows in-frame clones only, minus some. Of about 58,000 clones in the sample, approximately 86% are singletons; the top ten hold roughly 1.1%. The source material was CD4+ or CD8+ T cells sorted from blood, sampled in a trial of the OX40 agonist ivuxolimab. The receptors were gathered from an adult with an advanced solid tumor such as melanoma, head and neck, liver or kidney cancer.

The chain has TRBV10-3 and TRBJ1-2; D ambiguous. Per germline, CDR1 ENHRY and CDR2 SYGVKD. Deletions cut 0 bases from V and 4 bases from J, with 9 bases between. This CDR3 has 14 residues. CDR3 in DNA: TGTGCCATCAGTGAGTCGGCTGCCGGCTATGGCTACACCTTC. Amino acid sequence: CAISESAAGYGYTF.

As to this clone: A junction boundary mismatches the germline segment, possibly from a read error. The rearrangement links TRBV7-9 to TRBJ1-6; 7 bases fit TRBD1. The CDR3 length is 14 residues. Germline V gene lookup returns CDR1 SEHNR and CDR2 FQNEAQ (reference sequence). The CDR3 nucleotides are TGTGCCAGCAGCTTGAACAGGGGTGGCTCACCCCCCCACTTT. This translates into CASSLNRGGSPPHF.

The chain carries TRBV21-1 and TRBJ2-6. TRBV21-1 is a pseudogene segment. This CDR3 has 16 residues. The CDR3 here is CASSKYGVPGANVLTF. CDR3 nucleotide sequence: TGTGCCAGCAGCAAATATGGGGTCCCTGGGGCCAACGTCCTGACTTTC.

The CDR3 here is CASRAGSSYNSPLHF. As DNA, the CDR3 is TGTGCCAGCAGGGCGGGGAGCTCCTATAATTCACCCCTCCACTTT. The chain carries TRBV6-1 and TRBJ1-6, with D unclear. Trimming took off 6 bases at V and 0 bases at J, with 9 bases between the two ends. This CDR3 spans 15 amino acids. The germline V gene has CDR1 MNHNS and CDR2 SASEGT.

This chain uses TRBV6-1 with TRBJ1-2; D is perhaps TRBD1 (6 bases). The CDR3 length is 15 residues. The germline V gene has CDR1 MNHNS and CDR2 SASEGT. V was clipped by 7 bases and J by 9 bases, with 24 bases between them. CDR3 sequence (DNA): TGTGCCAGCACCGGAGGGGGTTCGGGATATCGAAGCTACACCTTC. It translates to CASTGGGSGYRSYTF.

The chain links TRBV14 to TRBJ2-5; D is perhaps TRBD1 (6 bases). V was clipped by 1 base and J by 1 base, with 13 bases between them. Germline CDR1 reads SGHDN; CDR2 reads FVKESK. There are 16 residues in the CDR3. The CDR3 region has the DNA TGTGCCAGCAGCCAAGGGCAGGGGATCATCCAAGAGACCCAGTACTTC. Its protein is CASSQGQGIIQETQYF. The full variable domain, with the rest looked up from reference TRBV14 and TRBJ2-5, is EAGVTQFPSHSVIEKGQTVTLRCDPISGHDNLYWYRRVMGKEIKFLLHFVKESKQDESGMPNNRFLAERTGGTYSTLKVQPAELEDSGVYFCASSQGQGIIQETQYFGPGTRLLVL.

V usage is TRBV18 and J usage is TRBJ2-7, with D possibly being TRBD1 (5 bases). Trimming cost V 6 bases and J 2 bases, with 20 bases left between them. CDR1 and CDR2 (germline): KGHSH, LQKENI. This CDR3 is built from 16 residues. The CDR3 coding sequence is TGTGCCAGCTCCCTCGTCCCCAAAACAGGAACCTACGAGCAGTACTTC. Its translation is CASSLVPKTGTYEQYF. Drawing the rest from reference TRBV18 and TRBJ2-7, the complete variable domain is NAGVMQNPRHLVRRRGQEARLRCSPMKGHSHVYWYRQLPEEGLKFMVYLQKENIIDESGMPKERFSAEFPKEGPSILRIQQVVRGDSAAYFCASSLVPKTGTYEQYFGPGTRLTVT.

With regard to this clone: The same CDR3 also results from other DNA sequences found in this sample. This sequence joins TRBV18 and TRBJ1-3; D perhaps matches TRBD1 (6 bases). The CDR3 length is 13 residues. With 5 bases removed from V and 1 base from J, the gap between germline ends came to 6 bases. Germline CDR1 is KGHSH and CDR2 is LQKENI. CDR3 region: CASSTGSGNTIYF. Here the CDR3 DNA reads TGTGCCAGCTCAACAGGGTCTGGAAACACCATATATTTT.

This rearrangement joins TRBV6-5 to TRBJ2-7, with D perhaps TRBD2 (7 bases). CDR3 size: 15 residues. Germline V lookup: CDR1 MNHEY, CDR2 SVGAGI. V was shortened by 5 bases and J by 2 bases, with 16 bases between the two germline ends. Here the CDR3 DNA reads TGTGCCAGCAGTCCCCAAGGGGGGGTTACCTACGAGCAGTACTTC. Translating it yields CASSPQGGVTYEQYF.

The chain has TRBV27 and TRBJ2-4; 11 nucleotides match TRBD2. V lost 4 bases and J lost 8; bases outside the gene matches: 19. The germline gives CDR1 MNHEY, CDR2 SMNVEV (reference sequence). CDR3 length equals 19 residues. The CDR3 sequence is CASSSRVAGGLYQKDIQYF. In DNA, the CDR3 is TGTGCCAGCAGTTCCCGGGTAGCGGGGGGGTTATACCAAAAAGACATTCAGTACTTC.

The chain joins TRBV14 to TRBJ1-4, with 7 bases that match TRBD1. The V segment lost 3 bases and the J segment 0 bases; nucleotides outside the gene matches: 1. There are 15 residues in the CDR3. Per the germline V gene, CDR1 is SGHDN and CDR2 is FVKESK. The DNA of the CDR3 is TGTGCCAGCAGCCAGACAGGGACAACTAATGAAAAACTGTTTTTT. Its protein is CASSQTGTTNEKLFF. The whole variable domain, filled in from reference TRBV14 and TRBJ1-4, reads EAGVTQFPSHSVIEKGQTVTLRCDPISGHDNLYWYRRVMGKEIKFLLHFVKESKQDESGMPNNRFLAERTGGTYSTLKVQPAELEDSGVYFCASSQTGTTNEKLFFGSGTQLSVL.

The chain carries TRBV27 and TRBJ1-1; D is undetermined. This CDR3 comprises 14 residues. The V gene's germline CDR1 is MNHEY and CDR2 SMNVEV (reference sequence). V was clipped by 6 bases and J by 5 bases, with 16 bases between them. Here the CDR3 reads CASSQQTGPTEAFF. The CDR3 nucleotides read TGTGCCAGCAGCCAGCAAACCGGACCTACTGAAGCTTTCTTT.

A single count supports this clone. V gene TRBV19 combines with J gene TRBJ1-2, with 8 bases matching TRBD1. The length of the CDR3 is 15 residues. Germline-derived CDR1 and CDR2 are LNHDA and SQIVND (reference sequence). V trimming: 3 bases; J trimming: 4 bases; junction bases outside the gene matches: 7. CDR3 nucleotide sequence: TGTGCCAGTAGTATGGCCGACAGGGGTGCCTATGGCTACACCTTC. It yields the protein CASSMADRGAYGYTF.

The CDR3 DNA reads TGTGCCAGCAGCCAGGGACCGAGGGGCTACACCTTC. Amino acid sequence: CASSQGPRGYTF. The chain combines TRBV6-5 with TRBJ1-2; tentatively, D is TRBD1 (5 bases). The CDR3 extends over 12 amino acids. Germline loops: CDR1 MNHEY, CDR2 SVGAGI. V was trimmed by 6 bases and J by 8 bases, leaving 13 bases between them.

As regards this clone: An end of the junction does not agree with germline; a read error may underlie this. The chain uses TRBV7-7 and TRBJ2-1, with 8 positions matching TRBD1. This CDR3 is 15 amino acids long. The germline gives CDR1 SSHAT, CDR2 FNYEAQ (reference sequence). The CDR3 DNA reads as TGTGCTAGCAGCCCCCCAGGGGGCCAAAACAATGAGCAGTTCTTC. Amino acid sequence: CASSPPGGQNNEQFF.

The sample holds one count of this clone. The chain links TRBV13 to TRBJ2-4, with TRBD1 identical over 7 bases. Germline V gene sequence: CDR1 PRHDT, CDR2 FYEKMQ (reference sequence). This CDR3 has 16 residues. V shed 2 bases and J 3 bases; nucleotides not matched to a gene: 7. The CDR3 loop is CASSLSKGAGKNIQYF. CDR3 nucleotide sequence: TGTGCCAGCAGCTTAAGTAAGGGGGCAGGCAAAAACATTCAGTACTTC.

The chain recombines TRBV18 with TRBJ2-2; D is unclear. Per germline, CDR1 KGHSH and CDR2 LQKENI. The CDR3 has 14 residues. CDR3: CASKKSANTGELFF. The CDR3 coding sequence is TGTGCGAGCAAAAAGTCAGCGAACACCGGGGAGCTGTTTTTT.

The genes are TRBV7-9 and TRBJ2-2; 14 nucleotides agree with TRBD2. Germline CDR1 reads SEHNR; CDR2 reads FQNEAQ (reference sequence). With 8 bases clipped from V and 9 bases from J, the junction kept 5 bases outside the gene matches. This CDR3 region has 14 residues. The CDR3 nucleotides are TGTGCCAGCGGGACTAGCGGGGGTAGCAGGGAGCTGTTTTTT. Its protein is CASGTSGGSRELFF.

The V call is TRBV5-4, the J call TRBJ1-2, with TRBD1 identical over 7 bases. From germline, CDR1 is SGHNT and CDR2 YYREEE (reference sequence). V gave up 1 base and J gave up 0 bases; unmatched junction bases: 15. This CDR3 has 19 residues. CDR3 region: CASSLSVRRDSYANYGYTF. The DNA for the CDR3 is TGTGCCAGCAGCTTGTCTGTCAGACGGGACAGTTATGCTAACTATGGCTACACCTTC.

This chain joins TRBV2 and TRBJ2-5, with 8 bases lining up with TRBD1. CDR3 length: 13 residues. The V segment lost 6 bases and the J segment 3 bases; nucleotides outside the gene matches: 3. CDR1 is SNHLY and CDR2 is FYNNEI in the germline V gene. In DNA, the CDR3 is TGTGCCAGCAGCAGGACAGGGAAAGAGACCCAGTACTTC. Amino acid sequence: CASSRTGKETQYF.

The V gene is TRBV7-2, the J gene TRBJ2-7, with a tentative D call TRBD1 (5 bases). V was pared by 5 bases and J by 3 bases, with 11 bases between. Germline CDR1 is SGHTA and CDR2 is FQGNSA. The CDR3 sequence is 13 residues long. CDR3 sequence (DNA): TGTGCCAGCAGCCTAGACAGACACTACGAGCAGTACTTC. Its protein product is CASSLDRHYEQYF.

The rearrangement joins TRBV9 to TRBJ2-5; 12 nucleotides agree with TRBD2. The CDR3 runs 18 residues. Trimming removed 3 bases from V and 2 bases from J; junction bases left unmatched: 11. In germline, CDR1 is SGDLS, CDR2 YYNGEE. The CDR3 reads CASSGRRLAGDKQETQYF. CDR3 nucleotides: TGTGCCAGCAGCGGACGGAGACTAGCGGGGGACAAACAAGAGACCCAGTACTTC.

V and J are TRBV6-1 and TRBJ2-2, with 7 bases matching TRBD2. The CDR3 covers 12 residues. In germline, CDR1 is MNHNS, CDR2 SASEGT. With 8 bases clipped from V and 6 bases from J, the junction kept 3 bases outside the gene matches. CDR3 sequence reads: CASGRVPGELFF. CDR3 nucleotide sequence: TGTGCCAGCGGGAGGGTTCCCGGGGAGCTGTTTTTT.

The chain combines TRBV30 with TRBJ2-5, with 8 bases lining up with TRBD2. V gave up 2 bases and J gave up 7 bases; unmatched junction bases: 6. The germline gives CDR1 GTSNPN, CDR2 SVGIG (reference sequence). The CDR3 covers 13 residues. As DNA, the CDR3 is TGTGCCTGGAGTTCAGGGCTAGCGGGGACCCAGTACTTC. It encodes CAWSSGLAGTQYF.

The V gene is TRBV6-5, the J gene TRBJ2-7; perhaps TRBD1 as D (7 bases). The CDR3 length is 15 residues. The germline V gene encodes CDR1 MNHEY and CDR2 SVGAGI. Trimming pared 5 bases from V and 7 bases from J, leaving 21 bases between. The CDR3 sequence: CASSHPAGQQGEQYF. The CDR3 region has the DNA TGTGCCAGCAGTCACCCCGCGGGACAGCAAGGGGAGCAGTACTTC.

V gene TRBV15 combines with J gene TRBJ2-1; 12 nucleotides agree with TRBD2. V shed 5 bases and J 7 bases; nucleotides not matched to a gene: 3. CDR1 and CDR2 from the germline V gene are LNHNV and YYDKDF (reference sequence). This CDR3 is 14 amino acids long. The CDR3 loop is CATSLAGGYNEQFF. As DNA, the CDR3 is TGTGCCACCAGCCTAGCGGGGGGGTATAATGAGCAGTTCTTC.

The chain carries TRBV11-2 and TRBJ1-2; D is ambiguous. The length of the CDR3 is 13 residues. CDR1 SGHAT and CDR2 FQNNGV come from the germline V gene. V was clipped by 1 base and J by 6 bases, with 9 bases between them. The CDR3 loop is CASSLVRHHGYTF. The CDR3 bases are TGTGCCAGCAGCTTAGTCAGGCACCATGGCTACACCTTC.

For the CDR3, the DNA is TGTGCCAGCTCACCAGTGACAGGGGTGGGTGAAAAACTGTTTTTT. It yields the protein CASSPVTGVGEKLFF. V usage is TRBV18 and J usage is TRBJ1-4, with 8 bases matching TRBD1. The CDR3 is 15 amino acids. With 2 bases clipped from V and 7 bases from J, the junction kept 6 bases outside the gene matches. Per the germline V gene, CDR1 is KGHSH and CDR2 is LQKENI.